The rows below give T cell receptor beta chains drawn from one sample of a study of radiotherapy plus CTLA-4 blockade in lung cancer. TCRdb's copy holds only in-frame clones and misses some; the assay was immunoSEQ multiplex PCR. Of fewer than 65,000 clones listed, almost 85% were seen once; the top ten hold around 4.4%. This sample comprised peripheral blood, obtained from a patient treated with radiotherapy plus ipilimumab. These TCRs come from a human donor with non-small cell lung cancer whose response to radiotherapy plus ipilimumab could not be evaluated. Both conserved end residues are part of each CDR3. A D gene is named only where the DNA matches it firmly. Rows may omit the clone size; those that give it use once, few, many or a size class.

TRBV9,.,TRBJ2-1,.,CASSVEAGTGYEQFF,TGTGCCAGCAGCGTAGAGGCGGGCACGGGTTATGAGCAGTTCTTC
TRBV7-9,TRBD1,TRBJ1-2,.,CASSAPGTALNYGYTF,TGTGCCAGCAGCGCCCCCGGGACAGCACTTAACTATGGCTACACCTTC
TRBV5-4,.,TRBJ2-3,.,CASSLGTEWDTQYF,TGTGCTAGCAGCTTAGGGACTGAATGGGATACGCAGTATTTT
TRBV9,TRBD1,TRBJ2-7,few,CASSVGQGSTYEQYF,TGTGCCAGCAGCGTAGGACAGGGGTCAACCTACGAGCAGTACTTC
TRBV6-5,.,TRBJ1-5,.,CASSYGQGVQPQHF,TGTGCCAGCAGTTACGGGCAGGGTGTACAGCCCCAGCATTTT
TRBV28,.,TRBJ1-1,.,CASRLAGGNTEAFF,TGTGCCAGCAGGTTGGCAGGAGGGAACACTGAAGCTTTCTTT
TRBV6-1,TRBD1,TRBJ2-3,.,CASSGTGVADTQYF,TGTGCCAGCAGTGGGACAGGGGTGGCAGATACGCAGTATTTT
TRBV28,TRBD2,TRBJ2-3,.,CASSFRTSGSTDTQYF,TGTGCCAGCAGTTTCCGGACTAGCGGGTCCACAGATACGCAGTATTTT
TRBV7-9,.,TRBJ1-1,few,CASSLVSRGRGTEAFF,TGTGCCAGCAGCTTAGTTTCGCGGGGGAGGGGAACTGAAGCTTTCTTT
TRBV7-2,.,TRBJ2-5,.,CASSSRRGGGAETQYF,TGTGCCAGCAGCTCCCGGCGTGGAGGGGGGGCTGAGACCCAGTACTTC
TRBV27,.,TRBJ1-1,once,CASSLNWGHNEAFF,TGTGCCAGCAGTTTAAATTGGGGGCATAATGAAGCTTTCTTT
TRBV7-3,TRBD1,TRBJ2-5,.,CASSLGQAQTQYF,TGTGCCAGCAGCCTAGGACAGGCCCAGACCCAGTACTTC
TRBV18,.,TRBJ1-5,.,CASSPPGGYNQPQHF,TGTGCCAGCTCACCACCAGGGGGATACAATCAGCCCCAGCATTTT
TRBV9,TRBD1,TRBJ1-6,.,CASSKETGSSPLHF,TGTGCCAGCAGCAAGGAGACAGGGAGCTCACCCCTCCACTTT
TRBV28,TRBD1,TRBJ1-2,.,CASSRTGDGYTF,TGTGCCAGCAGCCGGACAGGGGACGGCTACACCTTC
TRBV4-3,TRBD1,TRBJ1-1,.,CASSQDRQGWTEAFF,TGCGCCAGCAGCCAAGATAGACAGGGGTGGACTGAAGCTTTCTTT
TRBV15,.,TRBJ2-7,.,CATSRDGVWVEQYF,TGTGCCACCAGCAGAGACGGGGTGTGGGTCGAGCAGTACTTC
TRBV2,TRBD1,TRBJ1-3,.,CASHGDRAVNGNTIYF,TGTGCCAGCCACGGGGACAGGGCGGTAAACGGAAACACCATATATTTT
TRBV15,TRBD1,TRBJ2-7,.,CATSNPGQSYEQYF,TGTGCCACCAGCAACCCGGGACAGTCCTACGAGCAGTACTTC
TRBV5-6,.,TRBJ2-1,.,CASSLLAALYNEQFF,TGTGCCAGCAGCTTATTAGCGGCCCTCTACAATGAGCAGTTCTTC
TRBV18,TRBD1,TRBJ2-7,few,CASSSEAGQGSGQYF,TGTGCCAGCTCGTCCGAAGCGGGACAGGGGTCCGGGCAGTACTTC
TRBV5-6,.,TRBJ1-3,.,CASSLRGGSGNTIYF,TGTGCCAGCAGCTTGCGAGGGGGTTCTGGAAACACCATATATTTT
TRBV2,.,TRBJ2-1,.,CASRDNTYGLNEQFF,TGTGCCAGCAGGGACAACACTTACGGTCTCAATGAGCAGTTCTTC
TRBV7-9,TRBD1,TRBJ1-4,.,CASSLGGTALNEKLFF,TGTGCCAGCAGCTTAGGAGGGACAGCGTTAAATGAAAAACTGTTTTTT
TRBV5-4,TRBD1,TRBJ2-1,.,CASSQPGQGLNEQFF,TGTGCCAGCAGCCAGCCCGGACAGGGACTCAATGAGCAGTTCTTC
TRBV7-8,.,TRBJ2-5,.,CASSLTWGENEETQYF,TGTGCCAGCAGCTTAACTTGGGGGGAAAATGAAGAGACCCAGTACTTC
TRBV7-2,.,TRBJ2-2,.,CASSLGQNTGELFF,TGTGCCAGCAGCTTAGGACAGAACACCGGGGAGCTGTTTTTT
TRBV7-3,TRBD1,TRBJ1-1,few,CASSSGQGTAFF,TGTGCCAGCAGCTCCGGACAGGGTACAGCTTTCTTT
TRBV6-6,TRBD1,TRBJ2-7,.,CASTWGQPEYEQYF,TGTGCCAGCACATGGGGACAGCCGGAATACGAGCAGTACTTC
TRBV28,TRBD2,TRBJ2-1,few,CASSSSTTGTSGTYNEQFF,TGTGCCAGCAGTTCCTCAACAACCGGGACTAGCGGGACCTACAATGAGCAGTTCTTC
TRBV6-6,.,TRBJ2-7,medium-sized,CASKFGQGNYEQYF,TGTGCCAGCAAGTTTGGGCAGGGAAACTACGAGCAGTACTTC
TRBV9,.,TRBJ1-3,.,CASSDGGNTIYF,TGTGCCAGCAGCGATGGAGGGAACACCATATATTTT
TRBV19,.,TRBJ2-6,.,CASSLQVSSGANVLTF,TGTGCCAGTAGTTTGCAGGTCTCGTCTGGGGCCAACGTCCTGACTTTC
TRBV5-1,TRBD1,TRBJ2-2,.,CASSFRDRGTGELFF,TGCGCCAGCAGTTTTCGGGACAGGGGAACCGGGGAGCTGTTTTTT
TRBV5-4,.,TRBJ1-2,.,CASSPPRGSVFYTF,TGTGCCAGCTCCCCCCCTCGGGGAAGCGTTTTCTACACCTTC
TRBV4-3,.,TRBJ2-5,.,CASSQDRLTGLQETQYF,TGCGCCAGCAGCCAAGATCGGCTAACGGGACTTCAAGAGACCCAGTACTTC
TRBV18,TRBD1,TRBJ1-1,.,CASQKPGGTEAFF,TGTGCCAGCCAAAAGCCAGGGGGCACTGAAGCTTTCTTT
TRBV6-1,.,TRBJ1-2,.,CASSQGPQVVNYGYTF,TGTGCCAGCAGTCAAGGGCCGCAGGTGGTAAACTATGGCTACACCTTC
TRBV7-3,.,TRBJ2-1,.,CASSRETYNEQFF,TGTGCCAGCAGCCGGGAGACCTACAATGAGCAGTTCTTC
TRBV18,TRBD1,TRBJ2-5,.,CASSSRQGRQETQYF,TGTGCCAGCTCATCCCGACAGGGTCGTCAAGAGACCCAGTACTTC
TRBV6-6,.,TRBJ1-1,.,CASKSRGMNTEAFF,TGTGCCAGCAAGAGCCGGGGTATGAACACTGAAGCTTTCTTT
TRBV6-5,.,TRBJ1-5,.,CANGENQPQHF,TGTGCTAACGGGGAGAATCAGCCCCAGCATTTT
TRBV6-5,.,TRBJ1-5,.,CASSYVGGAGQPQHF,TGTGCCAGCAGTTACGTAGGAGGGGCCGGTCAGCCCCAGCATTTT
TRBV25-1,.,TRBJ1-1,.,CASSTVRTGPNTEAFF,TGTGCCAGCAGTACGGTTCGCACAGGCCCGAACACTGAAGCTTTCTTT
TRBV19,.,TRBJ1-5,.,CASSNGQGYQPQHF,TGTGCCAGTAGTAATGGGCAGGGGTATCAGCCCCAGCATTTT
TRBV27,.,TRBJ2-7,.,CASSLGPSVGEQYF,TGTGCCAGCAGTTTGGGCCCCTCCGTAGGCGAGCAGTACTTC
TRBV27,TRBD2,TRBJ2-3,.,CASSLGSGRSVTDTQYF,TGTGCCAGCAGTTTGGGATCCGGGAGGAGTGTCACAGATACGCAGTATTTT
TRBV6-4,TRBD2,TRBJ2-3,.,CASSDTKRGTQYF,TGTGCCAGCAGTGACACAAAGCGGGGGACGCAGTATTTT
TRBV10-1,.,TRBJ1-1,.,CASSEQGNTEAFF,TGCGCCAGCAGTGAGCAGGGGAACACTGAAGCTTTCTTT
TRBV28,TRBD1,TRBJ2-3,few,CASSSRRQGSDTQYF,TGTGCCAGCAGTTCGAGGAGACAGGGGTCAGATACGCAGTATTTT